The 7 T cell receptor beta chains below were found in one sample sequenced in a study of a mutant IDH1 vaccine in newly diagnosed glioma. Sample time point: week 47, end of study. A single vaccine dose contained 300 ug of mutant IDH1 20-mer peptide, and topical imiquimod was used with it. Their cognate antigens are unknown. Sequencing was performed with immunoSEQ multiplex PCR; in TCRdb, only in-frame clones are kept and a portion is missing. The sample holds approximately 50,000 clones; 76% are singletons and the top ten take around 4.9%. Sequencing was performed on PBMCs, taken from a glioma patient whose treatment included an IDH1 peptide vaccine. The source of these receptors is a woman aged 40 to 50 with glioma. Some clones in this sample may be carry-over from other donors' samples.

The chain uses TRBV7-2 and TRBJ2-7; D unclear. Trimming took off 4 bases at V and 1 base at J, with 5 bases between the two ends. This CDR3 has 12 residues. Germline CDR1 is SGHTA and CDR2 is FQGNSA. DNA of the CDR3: TGTGCCAGCAGCTCACATTCCTACGAGCAGTACTTC. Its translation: CASSSHSYEQYF. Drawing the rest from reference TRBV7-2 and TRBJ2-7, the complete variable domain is GAGVSQSPSNKVTEKGKDVELRCDPISGHTALYWYRQSLGQGLEFLIYFQGNSAPDKSGLPSDRFSAERTGGSVSTLTIQRTQQEDSAVYLCASSSHSYEQYFGPGTRLTVT.

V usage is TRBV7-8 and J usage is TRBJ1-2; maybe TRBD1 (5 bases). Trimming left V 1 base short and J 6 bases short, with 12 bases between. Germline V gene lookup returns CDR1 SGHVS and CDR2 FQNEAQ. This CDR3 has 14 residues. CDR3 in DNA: TGTGCCAGCAGCTTAGAGGGGCGGCTCCATGGCTACACCTTC. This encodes CASSLEGRLHGYTF. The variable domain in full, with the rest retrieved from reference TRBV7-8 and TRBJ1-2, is GAGVSQSPRYKVAKRGQDVALRCDPISGHVSLFWYQQALGQGPEFLTYFQNEAQLDKSGLPSDRFFAERPEGSVSTLKIQRTQQEDSAVYLCASSLEGRLHGYTFGSGTRLTVV.

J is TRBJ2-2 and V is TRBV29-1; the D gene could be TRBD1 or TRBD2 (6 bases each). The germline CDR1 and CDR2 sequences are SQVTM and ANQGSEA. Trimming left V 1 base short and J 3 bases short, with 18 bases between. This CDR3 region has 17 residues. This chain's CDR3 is CSVEGGVGQGYTGELFF. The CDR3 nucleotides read TGCAGCGTTGAAGGGGGGGTCGGCCAGGGGTACACCGGGGAGCTGTTTTTT.

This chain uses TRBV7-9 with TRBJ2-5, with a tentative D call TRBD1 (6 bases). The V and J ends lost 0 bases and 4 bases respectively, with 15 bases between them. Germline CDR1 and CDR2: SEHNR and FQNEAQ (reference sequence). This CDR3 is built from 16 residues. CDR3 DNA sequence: TGTGCCAGCAGCTTAGCGACAGGATGGAAGGGAGAGACCCAGTACTTC. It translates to CASSLATGWKGETQYF.

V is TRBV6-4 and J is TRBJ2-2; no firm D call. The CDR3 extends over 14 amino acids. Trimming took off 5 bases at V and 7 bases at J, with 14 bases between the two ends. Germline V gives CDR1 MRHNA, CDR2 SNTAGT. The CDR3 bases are TGTGCCAGCAGTCGGGTAGTCTTTCGCGGGGAGCTGTTTTTT. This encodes CASSRVVFRGELFF.

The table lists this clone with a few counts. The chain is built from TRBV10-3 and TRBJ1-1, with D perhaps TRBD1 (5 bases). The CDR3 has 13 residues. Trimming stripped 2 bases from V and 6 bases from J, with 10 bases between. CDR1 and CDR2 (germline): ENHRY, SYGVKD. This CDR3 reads CAISEQGWAEAFF. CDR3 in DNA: TGTGCCATCAGTGAGCAGGGCTGGGCTGAAGCTTTCTTT.

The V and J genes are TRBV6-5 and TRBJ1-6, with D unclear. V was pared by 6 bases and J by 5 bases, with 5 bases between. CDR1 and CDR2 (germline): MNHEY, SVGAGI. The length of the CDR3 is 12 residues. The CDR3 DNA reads TGTGCCAGCAGGGGCGATAATTCACCCCTCCACTTT. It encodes CASRGDNSPLHF.